These T cell receptor beta chains were read from a single sample in a study of T cell responses to AZD1222 COVID-19 vaccine. The data were produced by immunoSEQ multiplex PCR, yet TCRdb's version contains in-frame clones alone and is incomplete. The sample lists 100,000 to 120,000 clones, approximately 85% occurring once. This sample comprised peripheral blood, obtained on day 0 of AZD1222 vaccination. The receptors were sampled from an adult in good health. The CDR3 runs from the conserved cysteine through the conserved F or W. Each record gives: V gene, D gene, J gene, clone size, CDR3 protein, CDR3 DNA. D genes are given only for firm matches. Part of the rows lack a size; the others show once, few, many or a class for expanded clones.

TRBV5-4	NA	TRBJ1-5	once	CASSLDRGQPQHF	TGTGCCAGCAGCTTGGACCGAGGGCAGCCCCAGCATTTT
TRBV5-1	TRBD1	TRBJ1-3	few	CASSPGQGGSGNTIYF	TGCGCCAGCAGCCCAGGACAGGGCGGTTCTGGAAACACCATATATTTT
TRBV4-1	NA	TRBJ1-4	few	CASSQGRGWAEKLFF	TGCGCCAGCAGCCAGGGTAGGGGGTGGGCCGAAAAACTGTTTTTT
TRBV3-1/TRBV3-2	NA	TRBJ2-6	NA	CASSQDLRQGGPGANVLTF	TGTGCCAGCAGCCAAGATCTACGACAGGGAGGACCTGGGGCCAACGTCCTGACTTTC
TRBV28	NA	TRBJ1-4	NA	CASSDPGARTRKLFF	TGTGCCAGCAGTGACCCCGGGGCCAGGACACGGAAACTGTTTTTT
TRBV7-9	NA	TRBJ1-5	NA	CASSLLGQTSPHF	TGTGCCAGCAGCCTCCTAGGACAGACTTCTCCCCATTTT
TRBV20-1	NA	TRBJ2-7	NA	CSARGGSGQYF	TGCAGTGCTAGAGGCGGTTCAGGGCAGTACTTC
TRBV19	TRBD1	TRBJ1-2	NA	CASSDPGQTIYGYTF	TGTGCCAGTAGCGACCCGGGACAGACCATCTATGGCTACACCTTC
TRBV2	NA	TRBJ1-5	NA	CASRRSSQGEPQHF	TGTGCCAGCAGGCGAAGCTCTCAAGGTGAGCCCCAGCATTTT
TRBV7-2	NA	TRBJ1-5	NA	CASSSSSNQPQHF	TGTGCCAGCAGCTCCAGTAGCAATCAGCCCCAGCATTTT
TRBV3-1/TRBV3-2	TRBD1	TRBJ1-6	NA	CASSPGQANSPLHF	TGTGCCAGCAGCCCGGGACAGGCCAATTCACCCCTCCACTTT
TRBV18	TRBD2	TRBJ2-3	NA	CASSPRFEAGGHTDTQYF	TGTGCCAGCTCACCACGATTCGAAGCGGGAGGCCACACAGATACGCAGTATTTT
TRBV9	NA	TRBJ2-1	few	CASSVLVEAYNEQFF	TGTGCCAGCAGCGTGCTAGTTGAAGCGTACAATGAGCAGTTCTTC
TRBV7-2	NA	TRBJ1-5	NA	CASSQEQGFVQPQHF	TGTGCCAGCAGCCAGGAGCAGGGTTTTGTTCAGCCCCAGCATTTT
TRBV10-3	NA	TRBJ2-7	NA	CAISSRAPGYEQYF	TGTGCCATCAGCTCCCGGGCCCCAGGCTACGAGCAGTACTTC
TRBV14	TRBD2	TRBJ2-3	few	CASSQKPAGTDTQYF	TGTGCCAGCAGCCAAAAACCAGCGGGGACAGATACGCAGTATTTT
TRBV29-1	NA	TRBJ2-7	NA	CGRGVYEQYF	TGCGGGAGGGGGGTCTACGAGCAGTACTTC
TRBV24-1	TRBD1	TRBJ1-2	NA	CATASDRGLLLGYGYTF	TGTGCCACCGCGTCCGACAGGGGCCTCCTCCTGGGCTATGGCTACACCTTC
TRBV19	NA	TRBJ1-3	NA	CASSSGRISGNTIYF	TGTGCCAGTAGTAGTGGACGGATCTCTGGAAACACCATATATTTT
TRBV28	NA	TRBJ2-1	NA	CAIRTGDFYNEQFF	TGTGCCATCCGGACTGGGGACTTTTACAATGAGCAGTTCTTC
TRBV7-2	NA	TRBJ1-4	few	CASSFDTGREKLFF	TGTGCCAGCAGCTTCGACACCGGGCGCGAAAAACTGTTTTTT
TRBV19	NA	TRBJ1-5	NA	CASRPEVGISQPQHF	TGTGCCAGTAGACCTGAGGTTGGGATCAGCCAGCCCCAGCATTTT
TRBV18	NA	TRBJ1-1	NA	CASSPGSGTEAFF	TGTGCCAGCTCACCTGGATCGGGCACTGAAGCTTTCTTT
TRBV7-2	NA	TRBJ1-1	few	CASSLSYSVDTEAFF	TGTGCCAGCAGCTTATCTTACAGTGTAGACACTGAAGCTTTCTTT
TRBV27	NA	TRBJ1-6	NA	CASSLAGDNSPLHF	TGTGCCAGCAGTTTAGCAGGAGATAATTCACCCCTCCACTTT
TRBV29-1	TRBD1	TRBJ1-4	NA	CSVGDRVGEKLFF	TGCAGCGTCGGGGACAGGGTTGGGGAAAAACTGTTTTTT
TRBV29-1	NA	TRBJ2-1	NA	CSVEWYYNEQFF	TGCAGCGTTGAGTGGTACTACAATGAGCAGTTCTTC
TRBV29-1	NA	TRBJ2-2	NA	CSVEGTNTGELFF	TGCAGCGTTGAAGGCACGAACACCGGGGAGCTGTTTTTT
TRBV18	TRBD1	TRBJ2-1	NA	CASSSLSGTVYNEQFF	TGTGCCAGCTCATCGCTATCCGGGACAGTTTACAATGAGCAGTTCTTC
TRBV5-1	NA	TRBJ1-2	NA	CASSAQDGRLYGYTF	TGCGCCAGCAGCGCCCAGGACGGTAGACTCTATGGCTACACCTTC
TRBV18	NA	TRBJ1-5	once	CASSPSAGSVQPQHF	TGTGCCAGCTCACCATCGGCAGGGTCTGTTCAGCCCCAGCATTTT
TRBV7-6	TRBD1	TRBJ1-6	NA	CASSSRTGDSPLHF	TGTGCCAGCAGCTCCCGGACAGGGGATTCACCCCTCCACTTT
TRBV6-2/TRBV6-3	TRBD1	TRBJ1-5	NA	CASSYSMSSVRGPNQPQHF	TGTGCCAGCAGTTACTCGATGTCAAGCGTCAGGGGGCCCAATCAGCCCCAGCATTTT
TRBV7-2	TRBD2	TRBJ2-2	NA	CASSYGGLAGGSTGELFF	TGTGCCAGCAGCTACGGGGGACTAGCGGGGGGCAGTACCGGGGAGCTGTTTTTT
TRBV7-9	NA	TRBJ2-5	NA	CASSLADSPQETQYF	TGTGCCAGCAGCTTAGCTGACAGCCCCCAAGAGACCCAGTACTTC
TRBV5-1	TRBD2	TRBJ2-2	NA	CASRISAGGSTGELFF	TGCGCCAGTCGTATTTCTGCGGGAGGATCCACCGGGGAGCTGTTTTTT
TRBV18	NA	TRBJ1-1	NA	CASSPLVSGKNTEAFF	TGTGCCAGCTCACCTTTAGTATCGGGGAAGAACACTGAAGCTTTCTTT
TRBV5-1	NA	TRBJ2-5	NA	CASSLYETGFQETQYF	TGCGCCAGCAGCTTGTATGAAACAGGGTTCCAAGAGACCCAGTACTTC
TRBV4-3	TRBD1	TRBJ1-5	few	CASSQGTGGYQPQHF	TGCGCCAGCAGCCAGGGGACAGGGGGCTATCAGCCCCAGCATTTT
TRBV19	NA	TRBJ1-2	NA	CASTMSPSYGYTF	TGTGCCAGTACCATGAGCCCGAGCTATGGCTACACCTTC
TRBV4-3	TRBD1	TRBJ2-1	few	CASSQQDYRGSSYNEQFF	TGCGCCAGCAGCCAGCAGGACTACAGGGGGAGCTCCTACAATGAGCAGTTCTTC
TRBV20-1	NA	TRBJ1-2	NA	CSARDNYGYTF	TGCAGTGCTAGAGATAACTATGGCTACACCTTC
TRBV10-3	NA	TRBJ1-1	NA	CAISESRAFDLTEAFF	TGTGCCATCAGTGAGAGCAGGGCCTTCGACTTGACTGAAGCTTTCTTT
TRBV6-2/TRBV6-3	NA	TRBJ1-5	NA	CASSYGSGVSNQPQHF	TGTGCCAGCAGTTATGGATCGGGGGTTAGCAATCAGCCCCAGCATTTT
TRBV28	NA	TRBJ2-7	few	CASSLYGSYEQYF	TGTGCCAGCAGTTTATACGGCTCCTACGAGCAGTACTTC
TRBV7-2	TRBD2	TRBJ2-7	NA	CASSRRLAGAYEQYF	TGTGCCAGCAGCCGCCGACTAGCGGGGGCCTACGAGCAGTACTTC
TRBV24-1	TRBD2	TRBJ2-1	NA	CATSDSPLAGGYNEQFF	TGTGCCACCAGTGATTCCCCTCTAGCGGGAGGGTACAATGAGCAGTTCTTC
TRBV4-3	TRBD1	TRBJ1-1	NA	CASSQDVTGGPEAFF	TGCGCCAGCAGCCAAGACGTGACAGGGGGCCCTGAAGCTTTCTTT
TRBV29-1	NA	TRBJ2-2	few	CSVSAGNTGELFF	TGCAGCGTTTCGGCAGGGAACACCGGGGAGCTGTTTTTT
TRBV11-2	TRBD2	TRBJ2-7	NA	CASSLIGTSGTYEQYF	TGTGCCAGCAGCCTTATTGGGACTAGCGGGACCTACGAGCAGTACTTC
TRBV6-1	TRBD1	TRBJ1-4	few	CASSEVGQVGTFF	TGTGCCAGCAGTGAAGTTGGACAGGTTGGGACGTTTTTT
TRBV7-9	NA	TRBJ1-5	few	CASSLVPNQPQHF	TGTGCCAGCAGCTTAGTCCCAAATCAGCCCCAGCATTTT
TRBV7-2	NA	TRBJ2-3	NA	CASSFWGTGRFTSTDTQYF	TGTGCCAGCAGCTTCTGGGGAACTGGGCGTTTCACTAGCACAGATACGCAGTATTTT
TRBV30	NA	TRBJ2-2	NA	CAWRQKVTTGELFF	TGTGCCTGGAGGCAGAAAGTCACCACCGGGGAGCTGTTTTTT
TRBV7-8	NA	TRBJ2-1	NA	CASSREQGMGKNEQFF	TGTGCCAGCAGCCGAGAACAGGGAATGGGGAAGAATGAGCAGTTCTTC